This T cell receptor (beta chain) came from a study of T cells in Graves' hyperthyroidism and ophthalmopathy. Study as a whole: Any treatment followed the collection of peripheral blood at initial diagnosis.

Amplified TCR beta CDR3 regions derived from RNA transcripts. Researchers ran a first-round RT-PCR on the TCR CDR3 using the HTBI primer set. TCRdb re-analysed the multiplex PCR reads in MiXCR, keeping a single row per CDR3 protein. The data show some 270,000 distinct CDR3 sequences, roughly an eighth seen once. No progression to ophthalmopathy during 18 months of follow-up defined stable disease. Points from the study as a whole: Most thyroid clonotypes expanded above 0.001 appeared in blood too.

Trimming left V 3 bases short and J 6 bases short, with 9 bases between. The germline V gene has CDR1 DFQATT and CDR2 SNEGSKA (reference sequence). The CDR3 contains 11 residues. In this sample, this clonotype turned up many times. Its target is not known. This sequence joins TRBV20-1 and TRBJ2-7, with no clear D. This TCR came from a woman between 40 and 55 years old with Graves' hyperthyroidism. Sequenced material: blood. The CDR3 here is CSARSPGEQYF. In DNA, the CDR3 is TGCAGTGCTAGGTCCCCAGGCGAGCAGTACTTC.